This TCR beta chain was found in a study of control samples from healthy donors and cancer patients. TCRdb's copy holds only in-frame clones and misses some; the assay was immunoSEQ multiplex PCR. The sample shows about 140,000 clones, roughly nine tenths of them seen only once. The J segment lost 5 bases and the V segment lost 4 bases, leaving 2 bases of the junction unmatched. This CDR3 is built from 14 residues. CDR1 is LNHDA and CDR2 is SQIVND in the germline V gene (reference sequence). The chain links TRBV19 to TRBJ1-6; 7 bases agree with TRBD1. Sequencing was performed on blood. This receptor was taken from a man younger than 35 in good health. CDR3 DNA sequence: TGTGCCAGTAGTAATCAGGGGGATAATTCACCCCTCCACTTT. Its protein product is CASSNQGDNSPLHF.